This T cell receptor (beta chain) was documented in a study of Graves' ophthalmopathy and Graves' hyperthyroidism. CDR3 length equals 17 residues. V trimming: 1 base; J trimming: 6 bases; junction bases outside the gene matches: 6. Among the hyperthyroidism patients, all were newly diagnosed, aged 18 to 65, with under 2 months' duration. Patients with other autoimmune diseases, uncontrolled infections, pregnancy or lactation were excluded. The TCR beta CDR3 regions underwent amplification from RNA transcripts. Second-round multiplex PCR followed a first-round RT-PCR using HTBI primers. Each CDR3 protein gets one entry after TCRdb re-called the multiplex PCR reads with MiXCR. The sample holds 500,000 to 600,000 distinct CDR3 sequences, just under 40% seen once. This clonotype has only a few counts. Its specificity is not known. Study observations and caveats: Most thyroid clonotypes expanded beyond 0.001 frequency were also found in blood. A roughly 80% specificity and 85% to 90% sensitivity were achieved by a 13-signature model that separated ophthalmopathy from stable hyperthyroidism.

The origin of this receptor is an adult man with Graves' hyperthyroidism. This chain joins TRBV12-3 or TRBV12-4 and TRBJ2-2, with 12 bases lining up with TRBD2. Sequencing used peripheral blood or thyroid tissue (not recorded which). DNA of the CDR3: TGTGCCAGCAGTTTAGGTCGGCTAGCGGGGGGGGCCGGGGAGCTGTTTTTT. This sequence encodes CASSLGRLAGGAGELFF.